A single sample gave rise to the 27 T cell receptor beta chains below, sequenced in a study of T-cell memory formation after mild COVID-19. TCRdb reprocessed the 5' RACE reads via MiXCR and lists one record per CDR3 protein. The top ten hold 8.4% of the sample, which has around 530,000 distinct CDR3 sequences, about 22% seen once. The sample taken for sequencing was PBMCs or a T cell subset sorted from them (not recorded which). These receptors came from an adult woman who had mild COVID-19 (a few samples of this study predate the infection). Cell type and time point are not known.

The chain has TRBV12-3 or TRBV12-4 and TRBJ2-5, with D hard to call. The CDR3 loop spans 13 amino acids. V shed 5 bases and J shed 3 bases, with 10 bases lying between them. In nucleotides, the CDR3 is TGTGCCAGCAGTCTAGAAGGTAAAGAGACCCAGTACTTC. This sequence encodes CASSLEGKETQYF.

The chain's CDR3 is CASSLASGSQSEQFF. CDR3 sequence (DNA): TGTGCCAGCAGCTTGGCTAGCGGGAGTCAAAGTGAGCAGTTCTTC. The chain carries TRBV5-8 and TRBJ2-1; 10 bases agree with TRBD2. The V and J ends lost 0 bases and 9 bases, in that order; junction bases with no gene match: 6. The CDR3 totals 15 residues. Germline CDR1 is SGHTS and CDR2 is YDEGEE.

This clonotype has a handful of counts. The rearrangement uses TRBV20-1 and TRBJ2-3; 10 positions match TRBD2. With 0 bases clipped from V and 0 bases from J, the junction kept 6 bases outside the gene matches. From germline, CDR1 is DFQATT and CDR2 SNEGSKA (reference sequence). This CDR3 comprises 17 residues. The CDR3 reads CSARDLTSGPSTDTQYF. In nucleotides, the CDR3 is TGCAGTGCTAGAGATTTGACTAGCGGGCCCAGCACAGATACGCAGTATTTT.

The sample holds a few counts of this clonotype. The gene calls are TRBV15 and TRBJ2-2; a possible D gene is TRBD1 (7 bases). The CDR3 is 14 amino acids. Germline-derived CDR1 and CDR2 are LNHNV and YYDKDF (reference sequence). Between the trimmed V and J ends, which lost 3 bases and 4 bases, there was a span of 9 bases. This CDR3 reads CATSSRGATGELFF. The CDR3 DNA reads TGTGCCACCAGCAGCAGGGGGGCCACCGGGGAGCTGTTTTTT. Combining the CDR3 with reference TRBV15 and TRBJ2-2 gives the whole variable domain DAMVIQNPRYQVTQFGKPVTLSCSQTLNHNVMYWYQQKSSQAPKLLFHYYDKDFNNEADTPDNFQSRRPNTSFCFLDIRSPGLGDTAMYLCATSSRGATGELFFGEGSRLTVL.

Comment on this clonotype: This may be a read error: a much more frequent sequence differs by one nucleotide. The chain combines TRBV30 with TRBJ1-1; the match to TRBD1 covers 7 bases. Germline V CDR1 and CDR2: GTSNPN, SVGIG (reference sequence). V lost 3 bases and J lost 6; bases outside the gene matches: 7. The CDR3 is made up of 13 amino acids. The CDR3 region has the DNA TGTGCCTGGAGCGTTAACAGGGGATCTGAAGCTTTCTTT. This gives the protein CAWSVNRGSEAFF.

There are a few counts of this clonotype. This rearrangement joins TRBV15 to TRBJ2-7; tentative D call: TRBD2 (6 bases). Looked up from germline, CDR1 is LNHNV and CDR2 is YYDKDF (reference sequence). The CDR3 extends over 13 amino acids. Between the trimmed V and J ends, which lost 5 bases and 2 bases, there was a span of 10 bases. CDR3 nucleotides: TGTGCCACCAGCTTGGACTACACCTACGAGCAGTACTTC. Amino acids: CATSLDYTYEQYF.

This clonotype was counted only a few times. The chain joins TRBV7-2 to TRBJ2-5; 10 bases agree with TRBD1. Germline V CDR1 and CDR2: SGHTA, FQGNSA. Trimming cost V 0 bases and J 4 bases; bases outside gene matches: 2. The CDR3 runs 15 residues. Here the CDR3 DNA reads TGTGCCAGCAGCTTAGCTGGGACAGGGGCAGAGACCCAGTACTTC. It codes for CASSLAGTGAETQYF. Complete variable domain (other parts from reference TRBV7-2 and TRBJ2-5): GAGVSQSPSNKVTEKGKDVELRCDPISGHTALYWYRQSLGQGLEFLIYFQGNSAPDKSGLPSDRFSAERTGGSVSTLTIQRTQQEDSAVYLCASSLAGTGAETQYFGPGTRLLVL.

The rearrangement uses TRBV10-3 and TRBJ2-2, with D perhaps given as TRBD1 or TRBD2 (5 bases each). The CDR3 is made up of 13 amino acids. Germline V CDR1 and CDR2: ENHRY, SYGVKD. The ends were cut back, 5 bases at V and 4 bases at J, with 8 bases in the middle. CDR3 protein: CAISRDLTGELFF. Here the CDR3 DNA reads TGTGCCATCAGTCGGGACCTCACCGGGGAGCTGTTTTTT.

This clonotype was seen a few times. The rearrangement joins TRBV5-1 to TRBJ2-2; 11 bases line up with TRBD1. The CDR3 contains 15 residues. In germline, CDR1 is SGHRS, CDR2 YFSETQ. The ends lost 3 bases at V and 3 bases at J; junction bases unmatched: 1. Written as DNA, the CDR3 is TGCGCCAGCAGCTGGGGACAGGGGGACACCGGGGAGCTGTTTTTT. As protein: CASSWGQGDTGELFF.

This clonotype was counted between two and nine times. The chain couples TRBV7-6 to TRBJ2-5, with TRBD1 identical over 12 bases. The length of the CDR3 is 16 residues. With V trimmed by 2 bases and J by 4 bases, 5 bases remained unmatched. Germline lookup yields CDR1 SGHVS and CDR2 FNYEAQ. The CDR3 spells CASSLSGTGGLETQYF. In DNA form, the CDR3 reads TGTGCCAGCAGCTTATCTGGGACAGGGGGCTTAGAGACCCAGTACTTC.

In its sample, this clonotype was seen a few times. The chain is built from TRBV4-1 and TRBJ2-1; a possible D gene is TRBD2 (7 bases). Between the trimmed V and J ends, which lost 1 base and 4 bases, there was a span of 11 bases. The CDR3 totals 15 residues. Germline assignment: CDR1 MGHRA and CDR2 YSYEKL. CDR3 DNA: TGCGCCAGCAGCCAAGGAGGGGGGGTGTACAATGAGCAGTTCTTC. Encoded protein: CASSQGGGVYNEQFF.

The table lists this clonotype with a few counts. This chain links TRBV7-2 with TRBJ2-3; D call uncertain. The V and J ends lost 3 bases and 2 bases respectively, with 15 bases between them. CDR1 is SGHTA and CDR2 is FQGNSA in the germline V gene. This CDR3 has 16 amino acids. The CDR3 here is CASSFRFEGLTDTQYF. The DNA for the CDR3 is TGTGCCAGCAGCTTCCGATTTGAAGGCCTCACAGATACGCAGTATTTT.

The rearrangement joins TRBV7-9 to TRBJ1-2, with 9 nucleotides matching TRBD1. Germline V gene data show CDR1 as SEHNR and CDR2 as FQNEAQ (reference sequence). This CDR3 contains 16 residues. The J segment lost 8 bases and the V segment lost 2 bases, leaving 12 bases of the junction unmatched. The DNA for the CDR3 is TGTGCCAGCAGCTTATCTCCGGGACAGGGAGGGGACGGCTACACCTTC. This sequence encodes CASSLSPGQGGDGYTF.

This clonotype has a handful of counts. The chain joins TRBV7-9 to TRBJ2-1; D unresolved. The V gene's germline CDR1 is SEHNR and CDR2 FQNEAQ (reference sequence). The CDR3 extends over 16 amino acids. The V and J ends lost 3 bases and 7 bases respectively, with 19 bases between them. Written as DNA, the CDR3 is TGTGCCAGCAGCTTGAGTTCGGCGGCGCCGGAGAATGAGCAGTTCTTC. It specifies CASSLSSAAPENEQFF.

In its sample, this clonotype was seen a few times. The gene calls are TRBV6-2 or TRBV6-3 and TRBJ2-2; D is unclear. CDR1 and CDR2 from the germline V gene are MNHEY and SVGEGT. CDR3 length equals 12 residues. V lost 7 bases to trimming and J lost 6 bases, with 9 bases between them. In DNA, the CDR3 is TGTGCCAGCACCATCAAGCCCGGGGAGCTGTTTTTT. Translation: CASTIKPGELFF.

The chain uses TRBV20-1 and TRBJ2-7; 9 bases fit TRBD2. The CDR3 loop spans 13 amino acids. The V and J ends lost 6 bases and 1 base, in that order; junction bases with no gene match: 4. Germline assignment: CDR1 DFQATT and CDR2 SNEGSKA (reference sequence). This CDR3 reads CSAYSGGSYEQYF. CDR3 in DNA: TGCAGTGCATATAGCGGGGGTTCCTACGAGCAGTACTTC.

The chain joins TRBV6-5 to TRBJ1-2; 7 bases agree with TRBD1. Per germline, CDR1 MNHEY and CDR2 SVGAGI. This CDR3 is 15 amino acids long. Losses at the gene ends were 7 bases for V and 4 bases for J; bases not matched to a gene: 12. The CDR3 loop reads CASTFRADRVYGYTF. DNA for the CDR3: TGTGCCAGCACCTTTCGCGCAGACAGGGTCTATGGCTACACCTTC.

The chain carries TRBV18 and TRBJ1-1; D is uncertain. This CDR3 comprises 16 residues. V lost 0 bases and J 5 bases, leaving 16 bases between the germline ends. Germline values: CDR1 KGHSH, CDR2 LQKENI. The CDR3 DNA follows: TGTGCCAGCTCACCACCGTCTTCTACAAGGTCTACTGAAGCTTTCTTT. Translated, it gives CASSPPSSTRSTEAFF.

The rearrangement links TRBV2 to TRBJ1-1; TRBD1 might be the D (5 bases). The CDR3 is 14 amino acids. V lost 5 bases, J lost 8 bases, and 18 bases lay in between. Germline-derived CDR1 and CDR2 are SNHLY and FYNNEI. CDR3 bases: TGTGCCAGCAGTAAAACAGGATACGATACGGAAGCTTTCTTT. Translation gives CASSKTGYDTEAFF.

This clonotype has just a few counts. V and J are TRBV3-1 and TRBJ2-1; no clear D gene. Trimming pared 0 bases from V and 4 bases from J, leaving 13 bases between. CDR1 and CDR2 (germline): LGHDT, YNNKEL (reference sequence). The CDR3 runs 16 residues. CDR3 residues: CASSQDLISHYNEQFF. CDR3 nucleotides: TGTGCCAGCAGCCAAGATCTCATATCCCATTACAATGAGCAGTTCTTC.

This chain joins TRBV30 and TRBJ2-1; TRBD1 or TRBD2 may be the D gene (5 bases each). Trimming shortened V by 2 bases and J by 9 bases, and 14 bases separated the two germline ends. Germline assignment: CDR1 GTSNPN and CDR2 SVGIG (reference sequence). The CDR3 is 13 residues long. The CDR3 region is CAWSSGLGAEQFF. As DNA, the CDR3 is TGTGCCTGGAGTTCGGGTCTCGGGGCTGAGCAGTTCTTC.

This clonotype was observed a handful of times. This chain links TRBV12-3 or TRBV12-4 with TRBJ1-2; D remains unclear. V shed 2 bases and J shed 7 bases, with 11 bases lying between them. This CDR3 is built from 13 residues. The CDR3 DNA reads as TGTGCCAGCAGTTTAACCCGGGTACGTGGCTACACCTTC. Residues: CASSLTRVRGYTF.

J is TRBJ2-3 and V is TRBV12-3 or TRBV12-4, with D uncertain. The V end was cut by 6 bases, the J end by 5 bases, with 12 bases between. The CDR3 sequence is 13 residues long. The CDR3, as DNA: TGTGCCAGCAGGACCGATTCTAGAGATACGCAGTATTTT. This sequence encodes CASRTDSRDTQYF.

V and J are TRBV18 and TRBJ2-7, with D tentatively TRBD2 (6 bases). This CDR3 is built from 14 residues. The germline gives CDR1 KGHSH, CDR2 LQKENI. Trimming took 6 bases from V and 1 from J, leaving 13 bases between them. CDR3 region: CASSPGTLSYEQYF. As DNA, the CDR3 is TGTGCCAGCTCCCCCGGGACTCTATCCTACGAGCAGTACTTC. Full variable domain (remainder filled in from reference TRBV18 and TRBJ2-7): NAGVMQNPRHLVRRRGQEARLRCSPMKGHSHVYWYRQLPEEGLKFMVYLQKENIIDESGMPKERFSAEFPKEGPSILRIQQVVRGDSAAYFCASSPGTLSYEQYFGPGTRLTVT.

The chain has TRBV12-3 or TRBV12-4 and TRBJ2-2; D could derive from TRBD1 or TRBD2 (5 bases each). This CDR3 contains 15 residues. V lost 7 bases, J lost 6 bases, and 18 bases lay in between. The CDR3 here is CASTLSGPSAGELFF. The CDR3 DNA is TGTGCCAGCACCCTATCGGGGCCCAGCGCCGGGGAGCTGTTTTTT.

This clonotype was observed at least ten times. One end of the junction does not line up with germline, which may come from a read error. V and J are TRBV5-1 and TRBJ2-2, with a weak D call TRBD1 (6 bases). The CDR3 sequence is 14 residues long. In germline, CDR1 is SGHRS, CDR2 YFSETQ. The CDR3 DNA reads as TGTGCCAGCAGCCCACAGGGGAACACCGGGGAGCTGTTTTTT. Translated, it gives CASSPQGNTGELFF.

V usage is TRBV6-1 and J usage is TRBJ2-3; tentative D call: TRBD1 (5 bases). The V end lost 8 bases, the J end lost 3 bases, and 18 bases lay between the germline ends. CDR1 and CDR2 (germline): MNHNS, SASEGT. This CDR3 is built from 15 residues. CDR3 sequence: CASFEGRAGTDTQYF. DNA of the CDR3: TGTGCCAGCTTTGAAGGCAGGGCTGGGACAGATACGCAGTATTTT.